What follows are 29 T cell receptor beta chains derived from one specimen sequenced in a study of tissue T cells after allogeneic stem cell transplantation. The sample's time point: mouse harvest day 7 after allogeneic transplant. The graft held 10^6 splenic CD5+ T cells and 10^7 T-cell-depleted bone marrow cells. Sequencing was performed with immunoSEQ multiplex PCR; in TCRdb, only in-frame clones are kept and a portion is missing. Found here are about 8,700 clones, 40% to 45% of them singletons; the top ten hold under 1.5%. Sequenced input: skin. All receptors come from a female BALB/c mouse given C57BL/6 T cells with graft-versus-host disease after an allogeneic hematopoietic cell transplant.

In its sample, this clone was seen once. The genes and germline here are from mouse. The read falls 1 residue short of the CDR3 end, and the missing part is taken from the germline J gene. The V and J genes are TRBV26 and TRBJ1-3; 7 bases line up with TRBD1. J lost 0 bases, V lost 4 bases, and 12 bases had no gene match. There are 18 residues in the CDR3. Germline V gives CDR1 KGHPV, CDR2 FQNQEV (reference sequence). The CDR3 protein is CASSPFLGQKNSGNTLYF. The CDR3 DNA, read in part, is TGTGCCAGCAGTCCCTTCCTGGGACAGAAAAATTCTGGAAATACGCTCTAT.

Judged by abundance, this clone is large. The germline and genes are mouse ones. The read finishes 1 residue shy of the CDR3 end, and the germline J gene is used to complete it. This chain uses TRBV1 with TRBJ2-7; TRBD2 matches at 10 bases. The CDR3 is 16 amino acids. V lost 3 bases and J lost 1; bases outside the gene matches: 6. CDR1 NSQYPW and CDR2 LRSPGD come from the germline V gene (reference sequence). The CDR3 region is CTCSAPTGGLSYEQYF. The part of the CDR3 DNA that was read is TGCACCTGCAGTGCCCCGACTGGGGGGCTATCCTATGAACAGTAC.

Turning to this clone: Any gene name here is a mouse gene name. The read gets to within 1 residue of the CDR3 end, and the germline J gene fills in the rest. The chain couples TRBV26 to TRBJ2-7, with D hard to call. Looked up from germline, CDR1 is KGHPV and CDR2 is FQNQEV (reference sequence). This CDR3 has 9 residues. V lost 4 bases to trimming and J lost 6 bases, with 1 base between them. The sequenced CDR3 bases are TGTGCCAGCAGTCGTGAACAGTAC. Its protein is CASSREQY. The entire CDR3 is CASSREQYF.

As for this clone: The genes are named according to mouse. The CDR3 end falls 1 residue outside the read, so it is completed with the germline J gene. The V gene is TRBV23, the J gene TRBJ1-6; the table names TRBD1, a call not compared with the DNA. Being an ORF, TRBJ1-6 has a function that is uncertain. The CDR3 is 14 residues long. Germline lookup yields CDR1 KGHTA and CDR2 FQNQQP. CDR3 DNA (partial): TGCTCCAGCAGCCAGGGACACGGAAATTCGCCCCTCTAC. This gives the protein CSSSQGHGNSPLY. The full CDR3 protein is CSSSQGHGNSPLYF.

Concerning this clone itself: Genes and germline come from the mouse. The read terminates 1 residue before the CDR3 end, so the remaining end is supplied by the germline J gene. The chain employs TRBV13-1 and TRBJ2-3; D might be TRBD2 (6 bases). Germline V gene lookup returns CDR1 NSHNY and CDR2 SYGAGN. Deletions cut 4 bases from V and 6 bases from J, with 6 bases between. This CDR3 is built from 11 residues. CDR3 DNA (partial): TGTGCCAGCAGTCTGGGGGAAACGCTGTAT. Translated: CASSLGETLY. The complete CDR3 reads CASSLGETLYF.

For this clone: Genes and germline are mouse. The read comes to an end 1 residue before the CDR3 does, leaving the germline J gene to fill in the end. This sequence joins TRBV2 and TRBJ1-1; no reliable D call. Trimming pared 2 bases from V and 0 bases from J, leaving 10 bases between. The CDR3 extends over 15 amino acids. Germline-derived CDR1 and CDR2 are LGHNA and YSYQKL. The DNA read from the CDR3 is TGTGCCAGCAGCCAAACCCCCGGGGCAAACACAGAAGTCTTC. Amino acid sequence: CASSQTPGANTEVF. The CDR3 in full is CASSQTPGANTEVFF.

This clone was detected only a few times. Gene names are mouse gene names. The CDR3 is cut off 1 residue early in the read; its end comes from the germline J gene. This chain joins TRBV3 and TRBJ2-4, with D possibly matching TRBD1 (5 bases). The V and J ends lost 1 base and 8 bases respectively, with 10 bases between them. Per germline, CDR1 SNHLY and CDR2 FYNGKV (reference sequence). CDR3 length: 13 amino acids. The CDR3 loop is CASSLEGQGTLYF. Partial CDR3 DNA: TGTGCCAGCAGCTTAGAAGGGCAGGGCACCTTGTAC.

This clone counts as medium-sized. Genes and germline are mouse. The read is 1 residue too short to cover the CDR3 end, so that end is filled in from the germline J gene. The chain couples TRBV4 to TRBJ1-2; D is perhaps TRBD1 (5 bases). This CDR3 is 14 amino acids long. V was cut by 5 bases and J by 0 bases, with 10 bases left in between. Germline-derived CDR1 and CDR2 are LGHDT and YNNKQL (reference sequence). CDR3 amino acids: CASSPRGANSDYTF. The part of the CDR3 DNA that was read is TGTGCCAGCAGCCCCCGAGGGGCAAACTCCGACTACACC.

This clone occurred a few times. The genes are named according to mouse. The CDR3 goes on 1 residue after the read ends, and that part is filled in from the germline J gene. V and J are TRBV3 and TRBJ2-7; 8 nucleotides align to TRBD1. CDR3 length: 13 residues. With 4 bases clipped from V and 3 bases from J, the junction kept 2 bases outside the gene matches. Germline CDR1 and CDR2: SNHLY and FYNGKV (reference sequence). CDR3 DNA, as far as it was read: TGTGCCAGCAGCTCCGGGACAGGCTATGAACAGTAC. It specifies CASSSGTGYEQY. The whole CDR3 sequence is CASSSGTGYEQYF.

By share of the sample, this clone is medium-sized. Genes here carry mouse names. The DNA ends 1 residue before the CDR3 does, and the rest of the CDR3 is filled in from the germline J gene. The rearrangement links TRBV14 to TRBJ2-5, with 11 bases that match TRBD1. CDR3 length equals 15 residues. V lost 2 bases to trimming and J lost 6 bases; unmatched junction nucleotides: 5. CDR1 and CDR2 (germline): SGHDT, FRDEAV. The sequenced part of the CDR3 DNA is TGTGCCAGCAGTTTAGAGGACAGGGGGCTCGACACCCAGTAC. This encodes CASSLEDRGLDTQY. The full CDR3 protein is CASSLEDRGLDTQYF.

This clone was counted between two and nine times. Mouse gene names apply. The CDR3 end is not reached by the read, which stops 1 residue before it; the germline J gene fills it in. V gene TRBV26 combines with J gene TRBJ1-4; weak D call: TRBD1 (6 bases). Germline lookup yields CDR1 KGHPV and CDR2 FQNQEV (reference sequence). Trimming removed 2 bases from V and 4 bases from J, with 8 bases in between. The CDR3 covers 14 residues. CDR3 DNA (partial): TGTGCCAGCAGTCTGGGGACATACAACGAAAGATTATTT. Translation: CASSLGTYNERLF. The complete CDR3 protein is CASSLGTYNERLFF.

Points on this clone: The listed genes are named as in mouse. The read terminates 1 residue before the CDR3 end, so the remaining end is supplied by the germline J gene. V gene TRBV26 combines with J gene TRBJ2-4; TRBD2 matches at 9 bases. Trimming removed 2 bases from V and 0 bases from J; junction bases left unmatched: 3. CDR3 length equals 16 residues. CDR1 and CDR2 from the germline V gene are KGHPV and FQNQEV (reference sequence). CDR3 sequence: CASSLRLGGSQNTLYF. The DNA read from the CDR3 is TGTGCCAGCAGTCTGAGGCTGGGGGGGAGTCAAAACACCTTGTAC.

Concerning this clone itself: Genes here carry mouse names. The CDR3 end falls 1 residue outside the read, so it is completed with the germline J gene. This sequence joins TRBV21 and TRBJ1-4; D call uncertain. TRBV21 is recorded as an ORF, its role being uncertain. V lost 2 bases and J lost 0, with 4 bases in between. CDR3 length: 14 residues. The part of the CDR3 DNA that was read is TGTGCTAGCAGTCAAAATATTTCCAACGAAAGATTATTT. Translation gives CASSQNISNERLF. The full CDR3 is CASSQNISNERLFF.

Concerning this clone: The germline and genes are mouse ones. The observed sequence ends 1 residue before the CDR3 terminus, with the missing tail filled in from the germline J gene. This chain links TRBV3 with TRBJ1-3, with TRBD1 matching 7 bases. Germline-derived CDR1 and CDR2 are SNHLY and FYNGKV (reference sequence). The ends lost 5 bases at V and 2 bases at J; junction bases unmatched: 3. The CDR3 runs 14 residues. Here the CDR3 reads CASSLQGTGNTLYF. The sequenced CDR3 bases are TGTGCCAGCAGCCTACAGGGGACTGGAAATACGCTCTAT.

In its sample, this clone was seen a few times. Mouse names are used for the genes. The read ends 1 residue early relative to the CDR3; the germline J gene fills the gap. This chain uses TRBV16 with TRBJ1-4; unclear D gene. Trimming removed 1 base from V and 1 base from J, with 4 bases in between. The CDR3 is made up of 14 amino acids. CDR1 is SGHSA and CDR2 is FRNQAP in the germline V gene. Partial CDR3 DNA: TGTGCAAGCAGCTTAGTAAGTTCCAACGAAAGATTATTT. This gives the protein CASSLVSSNERLF. The CDR3 in full is CASSLVSSNERLFF.

As concerns this clone: Gene names are the mouse ones. Read sequence stops 1 residue before the CDR3 end, and the germline J gene provides the missing end. The chain is built from TRBV15 and TRBJ1-1; the D gene is possibly TRBD1 (6 bases). This CDR3 is 13 amino acids long. Germline lookup yields CDR1 SGHND and CDR2 FRSKSL. Between the trimmed V and J ends, which lost 6 bases and 4 bases, there was a span of 12 bases. The CDR3 DNA, read in part, is TGTGCCAGCAGGTCAGGGGTGGGCACAGAAGTCTTC. Amino acids: CASRSGVGTEVF. The whole CDR3 is CASRSGVGTEVFF. The whole variable domain, filled in from reference TRBV15 and TRBJ1-1, reads DAGVTQTPRHEVAEKGQTIILKCEPVSGHNDLFWYRQTKIQGLELLSYFRSKSLMEDGGAFKDRFKAEMLNSSFSTLKIQPTEPKDSAVYLCASRSGVGTEVFFGKGTRLTVV.

This clone has more than one count but fewer than ten. Mouse gene names and germline throughout. CDR3 in amino acids: CTCSAVVTGQLYF. The sequenced CDR3 bases are TGCACCTGCAGTGCAGTGGTCACCGGGCAGCTCTAC. The V gene is TRBV1, the J gene TRBJ2-2, with D hard to call. The CDR3 goes on 1 residue after the read ends, and that part is filled in from the germline J gene. The CDR3 sequence is 13 residues long. The ends were cut back, 1 base at V and 4 bases at J, with 4 bases in the middle. CDR1 is NSQYPW and CDR2 is LRSPGD in the germline V gene (reference sequence).

This clone was observed a handful of times. Mouse gene names and germline throughout. The read ends 1 residue early relative to the CDR3; the germline J gene fills the gap. The rearrangement joins TRBV19 to TRBJ2-5, with D perhaps matching TRBD1 or TRBD2 (5 bases each). Trimming left V 4 bases short and J 0 bases short, with 9 bases between. Germline V gives CDR1 FNHDT, CDR2 SITEND (reference sequence). This CDR3 contains 14 residues. CDR3 bases read: TGTGCCAGCAGTCGGGGCTTTAACCAAGACACCCAGTAC. Its protein is CASSRGFNQDTQY. The whole CDR3 sequence reads CASSRGFNQDTQYF.

Relative to its sample, this clone is medium-sized. Gene names are mouse gene names. Sequencing ends 1 residue short of the CDR3 end; the germline J gene provides the rest. The chain is built from TRBV19 and TRBJ2-1; 8 bases match TRBD2. The CDR3 is made up of 15 amino acids. CDR1 is FNHDT and CDR2 is SITEND in the germline V gene (reference sequence). Trimming removed 2 bases from V and 1 base from J; junction bases left unmatched: 2. CDR3 sequence: CASSMTGVNYAEQFF. The covered CDR3 bases are TGTGCCAGCAGTATGACTGGGGTCAACTATGCTGAGCAGTTC.

The sample holds a few counts of this clone. The germline and genes are mouse ones. This CDR3 reads CASSQGSQNTLYF. Partial CDR3 DNA: TGTGCCAGCAGTCAGGGAAGTCAAAACACCTTGTAC. The V and J genes are TRBV26 and TRBJ2-4; D call uncertain. The read gets to within 1 residue of the CDR3 end, and the germline J gene fills in the rest. The germline V gene encodes CDR1 KGHPV and CDR2 FQNQEV (reference sequence). V was cut by 4 bases and J by 0 bases, with 5 bases left in between. The CDR3 loop spans 13 amino acids.

With regard to this clone: Germline and genes here are mouse. The read ends 1 residue shy of where the CDR3 ends; the end is completed using the germline J gene. This chain uses TRBV26 with TRBJ1-2; 8 bases are shared with TRBD1. Unmatched junction bases numbered 3, after V lost 2 bases and J lost 4 bases. The CDR3 has 14 residues. Germline V CDR1 and CDR2: KGHPV, FQNQEV (reference sequence). The CDR3 loop reads CASSLGQGVSDYTF. The CDR3 bases that were read are TGTGCCAGCAGTCTGGGACAGGGAGTCTCCGACTACACC.

About this clone itself: Gene names denote mouse genes. With the read ending 1 residue before the CDR3 end, the germline J gene is used to fill in that end. The chain combines TRBV29 with TRBJ2-5; the D gene is possibly TRBD2 (5 bases). CDR1 and CDR2 (germline): MSHET, SYDVDS. V dropped 1 base and J dropped 2 bases, with 7 bases sitting between them. The CDR3 covers 14 residues. The sequenced CDR3 bases are TGTGCTAGCAGTTTATACTGGAGCCAAGACACCCAGTAC. Translated, it gives CASSLYWSQDTQY. The whole CDR3 region reads CASSLYWSQDTQYF.

This clone occurred a few times. Germline and genes: mouse. The missing CDR3 end, 1 residue past where the read stops, is filled in from the germline J gene. This chain links TRBV29 with TRBJ1-1, with a tentative D call TRBD1 (6 bases). The V gene lost 6 bases and the J gene lost 4 bases, with 12 bases spanning the gap. The CDR3 spans 13 residues. In germline, CDR1 is MSHET, CDR2 SYDVDS. The CDR3 region is CASSRGGGTEVFF. The sequenced CDR3 bases are TGTGCTAGCAGCAGGGGAGGAGGCACAGAAGTCTTC.

In regard to this clone: Gene names are the mouse ones. The CDR3 end lies 1 residue beyond the end of the read and is filled in from the germline J gene. The same CDR3 can be traced to other DNA sequences in this sample. The chain carries TRBV31 and TRBJ2-7; 10 bases align to TRBD2. With 0 bases clipped from V and 3 bases from J, the junction kept 2 bases outside the gene matches. CDR3 size: 14 residues. CDR1 GKSSPN and CDR2 SITVG come from the germline V gene. The DNA read from the CDR3 is TGTGCCTGGAGTCTAGGGACTGGGGACTATGAACAGTAC. It codes for CAWSLGTGDYEQY. In full, the CDR3 reads CAWSLGTGDYEQYF.

On this clone: The listed genes are named as in mouse. The missing CDR3 end, 1 residue past where the read stops, is filled in from the germline J gene. The chain is built from TRBV26 and TRBJ1-3, with D maybe TRBD1 (6 bases). V lost 1 base to trimming and J lost 0 bases, with 7 bases between them. This CDR3 contains 15 residues. The germline gives CDR1 KGHPV, CDR2 FQNQEV (reference sequence). The sequenced CDR3 bases are TGTGCCAGCAGTCTGTTGGGGGCTTCTGGAAATACGCTCTAT. As protein: CASSLLGASGNTLY. The whole CDR3 sequence is CASSLLGASGNTLYF.

This clone was observed once. Germline and genes: mouse. With the read ending 1 residue before the CDR3 end, the germline J gene is used to fill in that end. This sequence joins TRBV12-2 and TRBJ1-3; no reliable D call. The V end was cut by 0 bases, the J end by 0 bases, with 2 bases between. From germline, CDR1 is SGHLS and CDR2 HYDKME. This CDR3 region has 13 residues. CDR3: CASSLGSGNTLYF. The part of the CDR3 DNA that was read is TGTGCCAGCTCTCTCGGTTCTGGAAATACGCTCTAT.

Of note for this clone: Here the gene names and germline are mouse. Sequencing ends 1 residue short of the CDR3 end; the germline J gene provides the rest. This chain links TRBV12-2 with TRBJ2-3; D is unclear. This CDR3 spans 12 amino acids. Germline V lookup: CDR1 SGHLS, CDR2 HYDKME. The V gene lost 0 bases and the J gene lost 2 bases, with 2 bases spanning the gap. CDR3 in amino acids: CASSLDAETLYF. The covered CDR3 bases are TGTGCCAGCTCTCTCGATGCAGAAACGCTGTAT. Full variable domain (missing parts from reference TRBV12-2 and TRBJ2-3): NSGVVQSPRYIIKGKGERSILKCIPISGHLSVAWYQQTQGQELKFFIQHYDKMERDKGNLPSRFSVQQFDDYHSEMNMSALELEDSAVYFCASSLDAETLYFGSGTRLTVL.

Concerning this clone itself: The listed genes are named as in mouse. The CDR3 end lies 1 residue beyond the end of the read and is filled in from the germline J gene. J is TRBJ2-3 and V is TRBV23; the table gives TRBD2 as D, unverified against the DNA. Germline V gene sequence: CDR1 KGHTA, CDR2 FQNQQP. This CDR3 region has 15 residues. The CDR3 protein is CSSSHWGSDAETLYF. Incomplete CDR3 DNA: TGCTCCAGCAGCCACTGGGGGTCGGATGCAGAAACGCTGTAT. Based on the CDR3 plus reference TRBV23 and TRBJ2-3, the full variable domain is DAAVTQKPRYLIKMKGQEAEMKCIPEKGHTAVFWYQQKQSKELKFLIYFQNQQPLDQIDMVKERFSAVCPSSSLCSLGIRTCEAEDSALYLCSSSHWGSDAETLYFGSGTRLTVL.

To note about this clone: Each gene name is a mouse one. Incomplete CDR3 DNA: TGTGCCTGGAGTCTAAAAGACACCCAGTAC. Its translation is CAWSLKDTQY. The entire CDR3 reads CAWSLKDTQYF. The V call is TRBV31, the J call TRBJ2-5; D ambiguous. The read halts 1 residue ahead of the CDR3 end, with the missing end drawn from the germline J gene. Trimming removed 0 bases at V and 4 bases at J, with 2 bases between. This CDR3 has 11 residues. Germline V gene data show CDR1 as GKSSPN and CDR2 as SITVG.